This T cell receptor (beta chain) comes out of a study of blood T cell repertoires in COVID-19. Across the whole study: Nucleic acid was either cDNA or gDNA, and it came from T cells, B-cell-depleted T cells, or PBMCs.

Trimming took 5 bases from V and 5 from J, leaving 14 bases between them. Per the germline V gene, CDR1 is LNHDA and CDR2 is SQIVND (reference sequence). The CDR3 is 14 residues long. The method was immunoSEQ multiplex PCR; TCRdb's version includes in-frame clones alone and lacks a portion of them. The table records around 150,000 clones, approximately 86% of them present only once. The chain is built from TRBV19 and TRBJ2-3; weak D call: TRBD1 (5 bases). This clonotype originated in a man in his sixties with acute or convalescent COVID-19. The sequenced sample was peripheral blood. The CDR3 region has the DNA TGTGCCAGTAGTTCAAGGGGCAGGGAAGATACGCAGTATTTT. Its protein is CASSSRGREDTQYF.